This T cell receptor beta chain came from a study of cytomegalovirus exposure and HLA in healthy donors. PCR used 60 Vbeta primers and 13 Jbeta primers. In the study's own analysis: Later reanalysis found 70 million to 95 million unique TCR beta chains, 9 million to 12 million of them shared. The repertoire was sequenced with immunoSEQ multiplex PCR; TCRdb's copy has only in-frame clones and lacks some. The V and J calls and the clone size are those of that table, but D and trimming were determined from the DNA. The sample includes approximately 190,000 clones, 75% to 90% of them seen just once. The study, taken as a whole, reports: Presence/absence analyses rested on an assumption that sequencing depth was roughly uniform across donors.

With regard to this clone: Its matching antigen is unknown.

Trimming at V came to 7 bases and at J to 1 base, leaving 11 bases not matched to a gene. The CDR3 is 16 amino acids. The germline V gene encodes CDR1 LNHDA and CDR2 SQIVND (reference sequence). The clonotype originates from a woman aged 45-65 years in good health and CMV-seropositive. The V call is TRBV19, the J call TRBJ1-1; 8 positions agree with TRBD1. The sample consisted of PBMCs. The CDR3 protein is CASNIGTGRRNTEAFF. Here the CDR3 DNA reads TGTGCCAGTAATATCGGGACAGGTAGGAGGAACACTGAAGCTTTCTTT.